This T cell receptor (beta chain) is drawn from a study of blood T cell repertoires in COVID-19. Across the whole study: Either two negative PCRs, clearance, or symptom resolution qualified Cohort 3 donors as recovered. Sites across the United States, Italy and Spain contributed samples from acute and convalescent COVID-19.

TCRdb keeps only in-frame clones here, not all; method: immunoSEQ multiplex PCR. The table lists about 280,000 clones, more than 70% of them singletons. Participants, about 18 to 100 years old, spanned some 23 US areas. Cohorts were based on clinical histories the participants reported. The sequenced material came from PBMCs or T cells enriched from blood (not recorded which). This TCR derives from a woman in her sixties in a cohort exposed to, infected with or recovered from COVID-19 (not recorded which).

CDR3 sequence reads: CAWSDHSNQPQHF. DNA of the CDR3: TGTGCCTGGAGTGATCATAGCAATCAGCCCCAGCATTTT. The genes are TRBV30 and TRBJ1-5; no reliable D call. Germline-derived CDR1 and CDR2 are GTSNPN and SVGIG (reference sequence). V lost 1 base, J lost 0 bases, and 4 bases lay in between. CDR3 length: 13 residues.